The clone carrying this T cell receptor (beta chain) was observed a handful of times. Its antigen remains unidentified. cDNA libraries for TCR beta contained unique molecular identifiers. TCRdb analysed the PCR reads with MiXCR anew, one entry per CDR3 protein. The sample has about 380,000 distinct CDR3 sequences; approximately 33% are singletons. This specimen belongs to a study of post-analysis software for immune sequencing data. On the study more broadly: Included courses were relapsing-remitting and secondary progressive multiple sclerosis; progressive-relapsing multiple sclerosis was also included.

Study findings and constraints: Under F measure analysis, samples from one preparation batch co-clustered strongly. With TRBV5-6, TRBV5-1 and TRBV20-1 included, 5 or 6 TRBV segments were more frequent in patients than in controls. Multiple sclerosis was associated with a significant reduction in normalized Chao1 diversity relative to controls.

The CDR3 sequence is 15 residues long. V lost 1 base, J lost 3 bases, and 12 bases lay in between. CDR1 is SGHTA and CDR2 is FQGNSA in the germline V gene. Sequences were obtained from blood. The origin of this receptor is a girl between 10 and 17 years old with multiple sclerosis. V gene TRBV7-2 combines with J gene TRBJ1-1; D not certain. CDR3 DNA: TGTGCCAGCAGCTTAGAAGGCCACCCCCACACTGAAGCTTTCTTT. This codes for CASSLEGHPHTEAFF.